The following is a T cell receptor (beta chain) sequence with its context. Its cognate antigen has yet to be identified. Base qualities are missing; no much larger clone stands one base away. The data are from a study of PD-L1 blockade in urothelial cancer (TCRdb year 2017). About the investigation overall: Every patient began therapy around 2014 and was given atezolizumab 1,200 mg intravenously every 3 weeks. In the same patients who had TCR sequencing, pretreatment tumors also underwent whole exome sequencing and RNA sequencing. Blood samples were analyzed at 3 weeks after treatment start (second dose) and at 6 weeks after treatment start. An exploratory multi-omic analysis was conducted of the somatic, immune and clinical correlates of response to PD-L1 blockade with atezolizumab in urothelial cancer. Durable clinical benefit was defined as progression-free survival longer than 6 months, and TCR features were also tested against progression-free and overall survival. About 85% of the roughly 30 patients were males with bladder-origin urothelial cancer, and about 60% of the roughly 29 reported a prior smoking history. Pretreatment tumor samples and matched peripheral blood, collected serially before and after atezolizumab treatment, underwent TCR sequencing. A median of roughly 140,000 T cells and some 90,000 unique TCRs was obtained from blood samples, and a median clonality of about 0.08 was observed. Durable clinical benefit was achieved by nine patients but not by the remaining 20. Pretreatment blood TCR-seq was available for nearly 30 patients, at least one posttreatment blood collection was obtained for 24 patients, and tumor TCR-seq was available for 24 patients. An ECOG performance status of 0 or 1 was recorded for the patients, and 0 to 3 prior chemotherapy regimens had been received by the patients.

Overall study outcomes, separate from this receptor: Small sample size (n ≈ 30) and many exploratory analyses mean the results are intended to be hypothesis-generating. Improved progression-free and overall survival was found to be associated with pretreatment peripheral blood TCR clonality below the median. At 3 weeks after the start of treatment, tumor-associated TCR clones in peripheral blood had expanded more in patients with durable benefit (n of about 22, p = 0.022).

The CDR3 covers 16 residues, taking in both the cysteine and the phenylalanine. Kept here is only the CDR3 DNA, which spans 48 bases and is read in frame from base 1. The germline V gene (reference sequence) supplies CDR1 SGHKS and CDR2 YYEKEE. Trimming removed 4 bases from V and 6 bases from J, leaving 19 bases between the germline ends. Each PCR received spiked-in synthetic TCR analog templates so that absolute template abundance could be estimated from read counts. TCRbeta CDR3 regions were amplified from genomic DNA with bias-controlled V and J gene primers using the immunoSEQ assay. Sequencing of rearranged TCRbeta segments was performed at approximately 20X coverage. In the original analysis: Sequencing errors were corrected by clustering and CDR3s were annotated against IMGT to assign V, D and J genes. Downstream analyses used only productive TCRbeta rearrangements and left out out-of-frame or stop-codon sequences. To compute clonality, Shannon entropy was normalized by the log of the number of unique productive sequences and then subtracted from one. Fisher's exact test with Benjamini-Hochberg correction, at a threshold of adjusted p below 0.01, was used to find clones that differed between time points or between blood and tumor. Entries here come from immuneACCESS through TCRdb and include only in-frame sequences with V and J called. Some clones fail to appear in such tables; in the studies checked, an unresolved V gene covers under half of the shortfall, and the cause of the remainder is unknown. The V and J calls and the clone size are those of that table, but D and trimming were determined from the DNA. For this sample there are some 20,000 clones; around nine tenths appear just once. Of the sample, roughly an eighth falls within the top ten clones.

The time point label, as the study defines it: pretreatment peripheral blood. The cohort comprised nearly 30 patients with locally advanced or metastatic urothelial carcinoma treated at Memorial Sloan Kettering on a trial protocol. Peripheral blood mononuclear cells were collected from each patient pretreatment and during treatment, giving between 1 and 8 total time points per patient. The Qiagen DNeasy Blood extraction kit was used to purify genomic DNA from total PBMCs and from tumor samples. Collected pretreatment and during treatment, PBMCs were isolated and stored as previously described. The V and J segments used are TRBV5-5 and TRBJ2-2; a tentative D call is TRBD1 (5 bases match). The receptor was derived from a man in his 70s with urothelial cancer. The sequenced sample was PBMCs, obtained around atezolizumab (anti-PD-L1) treatment. For the CDR3, the sequence is CASSDLTGSRSGELFF. The DNA sequence is given as TGTGCCAGCAGCGATTTAACAGGTAGTAGGTCCGGGGAGCTGTTTTTT.